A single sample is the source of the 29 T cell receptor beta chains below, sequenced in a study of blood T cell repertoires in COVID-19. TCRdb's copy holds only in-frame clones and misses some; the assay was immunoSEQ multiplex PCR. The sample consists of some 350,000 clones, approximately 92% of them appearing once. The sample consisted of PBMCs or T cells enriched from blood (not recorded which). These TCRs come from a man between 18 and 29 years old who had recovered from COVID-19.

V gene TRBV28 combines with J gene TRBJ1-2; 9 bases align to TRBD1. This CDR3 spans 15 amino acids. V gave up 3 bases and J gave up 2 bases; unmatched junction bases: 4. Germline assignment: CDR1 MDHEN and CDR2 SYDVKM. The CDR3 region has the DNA TGTGCCAGCAGTTTTTCCGGACAGGGGAACTATGGCTACACCTTC. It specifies CASSFSGQGNYGYTF.

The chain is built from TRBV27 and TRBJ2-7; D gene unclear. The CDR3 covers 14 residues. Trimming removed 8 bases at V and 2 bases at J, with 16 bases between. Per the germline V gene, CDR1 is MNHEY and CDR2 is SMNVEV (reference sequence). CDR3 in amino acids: CASFKLGLPYEQYF. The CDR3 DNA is TGTGCCAGCTTTAAGCTGGGCCTTCCCTACGAGCAGTACTTC.

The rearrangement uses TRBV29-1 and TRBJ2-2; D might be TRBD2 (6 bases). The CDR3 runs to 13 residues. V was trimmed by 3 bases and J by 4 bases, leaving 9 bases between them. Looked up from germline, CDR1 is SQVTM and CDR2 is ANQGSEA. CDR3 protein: CSVESRGTGELFF. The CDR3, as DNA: TGCAGCGTTGAGTCGCGGGGCACCGGGGAGCTGTTTTTT.

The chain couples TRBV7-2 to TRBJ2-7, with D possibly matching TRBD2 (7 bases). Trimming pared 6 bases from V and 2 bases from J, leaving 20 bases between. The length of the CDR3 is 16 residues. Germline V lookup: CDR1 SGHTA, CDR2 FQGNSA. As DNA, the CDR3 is TGTGCCAGCAGGGGGGGGCAGGCCGGCGGGGCCTACGAGCAGTACTTC. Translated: CASRGGQAGGAYEQYF.

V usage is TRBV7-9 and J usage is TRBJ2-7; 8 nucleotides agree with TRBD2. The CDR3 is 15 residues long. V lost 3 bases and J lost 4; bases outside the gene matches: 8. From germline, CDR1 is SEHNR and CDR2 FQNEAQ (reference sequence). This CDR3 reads CASSLSGGLLYEQYF. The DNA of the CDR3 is TGTGCCAGCAGCTTGTCGGGGGGGTTACTTTACGAGCAGTACTTC.

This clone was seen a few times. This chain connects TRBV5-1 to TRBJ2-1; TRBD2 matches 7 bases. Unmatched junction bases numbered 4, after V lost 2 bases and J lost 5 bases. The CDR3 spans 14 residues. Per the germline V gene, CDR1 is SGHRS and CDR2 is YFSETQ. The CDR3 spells CASSFTGGNNEQFF. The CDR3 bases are TGCGCCAGCAGCTTTACGGGGGGTAACAATGAGCAGTTCTTC.

CDR3 DNA sequence: TGTGCCACCAGTGATCCGGGACTCCGCTCCTACAATGAGCAGTTCTTC. It yields the protein CATSDPGLRSYNEQFF. V and J are TRBV24-1 and TRBJ2-1; TRBD2 is a possible D gene (6 bases). Germline V lookup: CDR1 KGHDR, CDR2 SFDVKD. Trimming removed 3 bases at V and 0 bases at J, with 11 bases between. The CDR3 covers 16 residues.

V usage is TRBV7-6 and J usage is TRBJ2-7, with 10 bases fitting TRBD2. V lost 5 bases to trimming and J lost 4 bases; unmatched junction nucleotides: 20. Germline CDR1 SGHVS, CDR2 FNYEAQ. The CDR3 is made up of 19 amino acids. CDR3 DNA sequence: TGTGCCAGCAGCCCCCGCCCTCCTAGCGGGAGTAAAGCCCGGTACGAGCAGTACTTC. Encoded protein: CASSPRPPSGSKARYEQYF.

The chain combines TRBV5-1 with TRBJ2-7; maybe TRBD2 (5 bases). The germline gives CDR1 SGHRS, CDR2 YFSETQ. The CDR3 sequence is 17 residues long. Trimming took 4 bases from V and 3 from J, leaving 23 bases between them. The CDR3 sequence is CASSPGFGRSQNYEQYF. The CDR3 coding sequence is TGCGCCAGCAGCCCGGGGTTTGGTCGGAGTCAGAACTACGAGCAGTACTTC. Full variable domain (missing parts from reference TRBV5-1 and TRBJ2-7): KAGVTQTPRYLIKTRGQQVTLSCSPISGHRSVSWYQQTPGQGLQFLFEYFSETQRNKGNFPGRFSGRQFSNSRSEMNVSTLELGDSALYLCASSPGFGRSQNYEQYFGPGTRLTVT.

In nucleotides, the CDR3 is TGCGCCAGCAGCCTGACAGGGGATGGAAACACCATATATTTT. This gives the protein CASSLTGDGNTIYF. The genes are TRBV4-1 and TRBJ1-3, with 8 nucleotides matching TRBD1. The CDR3 spans 14 residues. The germline CDR1 and CDR2 sequences are MGHRA and YSYEKL. The V gene end was trimmed by 4 bases and the J gene end by 3 bases; junction bases not matched to a gene: 2.

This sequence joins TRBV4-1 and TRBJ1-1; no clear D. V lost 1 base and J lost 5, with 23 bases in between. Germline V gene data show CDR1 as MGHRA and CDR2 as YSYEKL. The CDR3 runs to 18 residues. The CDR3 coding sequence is TGCGCCAGCAGCCAAGCAAGAGGGAGAGGTCTGGGTTCAACTGAAGCTTTCTTT. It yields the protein CASSQARGRGLGSTEAFF.

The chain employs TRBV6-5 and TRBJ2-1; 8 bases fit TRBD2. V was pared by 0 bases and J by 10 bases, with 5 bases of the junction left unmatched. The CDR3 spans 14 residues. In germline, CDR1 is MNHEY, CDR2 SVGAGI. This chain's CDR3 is CASSYSAGVKEQFF. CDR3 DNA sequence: TGTGCCAGCAGTTACTCAGCGGGAGTTAAAGAGCAGTTCTTC.

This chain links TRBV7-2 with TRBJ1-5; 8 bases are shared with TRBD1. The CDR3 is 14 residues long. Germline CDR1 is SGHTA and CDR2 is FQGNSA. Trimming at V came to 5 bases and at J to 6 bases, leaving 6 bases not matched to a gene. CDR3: CASSPGQEGQPQHF. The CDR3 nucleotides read TGTGCCAGCAGCCCGGGACAGGAGGGTCAGCCCCAGCATTTT.

CDR3: CSVGRSSSYEQYF. DNA for the CDR3: TGCAGCGTTGGGCGGTCCAGCTCCTACGAGCAGTACTTC. This chain joins TRBV29-1 and TRBJ2-7; no firm D call. CDR1 SQVTM and CDR2 ANQGSEA come from the germline V gene. Trimming shortened V by 4 bases and J by 0 bases, and 10 bases separated the two germline ends. CDR3 length: 13 amino acids.

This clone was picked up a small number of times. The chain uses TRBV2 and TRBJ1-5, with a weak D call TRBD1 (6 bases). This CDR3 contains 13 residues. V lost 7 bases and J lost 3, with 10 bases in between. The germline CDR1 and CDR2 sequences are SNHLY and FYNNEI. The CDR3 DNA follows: TGTGCCAGCAACAGGGACAACAATCAGCCCCAGCATTTT. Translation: CASNRDNNQPQHF.

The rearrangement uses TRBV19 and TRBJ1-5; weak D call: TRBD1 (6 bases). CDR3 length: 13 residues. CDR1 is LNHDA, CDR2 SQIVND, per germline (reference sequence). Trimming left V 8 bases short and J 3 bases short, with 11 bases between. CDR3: CASGYRVNQPQHF. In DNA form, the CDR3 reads TGTGCCAGTGGCTACAGGGTCAATCAGCCCCAGCATTTT.

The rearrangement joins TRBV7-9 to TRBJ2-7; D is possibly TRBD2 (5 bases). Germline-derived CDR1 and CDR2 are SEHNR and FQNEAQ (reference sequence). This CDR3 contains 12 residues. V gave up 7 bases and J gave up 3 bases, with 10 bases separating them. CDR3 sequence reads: CASTKGSYEQYF. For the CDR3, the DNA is TGTGCCAGCACTAAAGGGAGCTACGAGCAGTACTTC.

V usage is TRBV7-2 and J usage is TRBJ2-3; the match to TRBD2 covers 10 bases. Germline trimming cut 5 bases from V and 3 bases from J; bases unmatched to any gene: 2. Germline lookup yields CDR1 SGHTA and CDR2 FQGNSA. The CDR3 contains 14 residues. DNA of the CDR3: TGTGCCAGCAGCCCAGCGGGAGGGACAGATACGCAGTATTTT. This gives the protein CASSPAGGTDTQYF.

CDR3 DNA: TGTGCCAGCAGTGGGTTGGCGGGACCCAATGAGCAGTTCTTC. Amino acids: CASSGLAGPNEQFF. The V and J genes are TRBV25-1 and TRBJ2-1; D possibly corresponds to TRBD2 (6 bases). The germline V gene has CDR1 MGHDK and CDR2 SYGVNS. Trimming took 4 bases from V and 6 from J, leaving 13 bases between them. The CDR3 runs to 14 residues.

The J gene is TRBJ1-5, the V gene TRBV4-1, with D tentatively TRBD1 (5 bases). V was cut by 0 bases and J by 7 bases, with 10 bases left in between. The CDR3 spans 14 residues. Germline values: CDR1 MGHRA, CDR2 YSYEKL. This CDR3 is CASSQEGVIQPQHF. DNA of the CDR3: TGCGCCAGCAGCCAAGAAGGGGTAATCCAGCCCCAGCATTTT.

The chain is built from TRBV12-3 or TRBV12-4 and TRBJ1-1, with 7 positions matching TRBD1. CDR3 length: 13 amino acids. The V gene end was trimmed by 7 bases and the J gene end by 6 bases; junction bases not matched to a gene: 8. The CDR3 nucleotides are TGTGCCAGCACCTTGACAGGGCTGGCTGAAGCTTTCTTT. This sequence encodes CASTLTGLAEAFF.

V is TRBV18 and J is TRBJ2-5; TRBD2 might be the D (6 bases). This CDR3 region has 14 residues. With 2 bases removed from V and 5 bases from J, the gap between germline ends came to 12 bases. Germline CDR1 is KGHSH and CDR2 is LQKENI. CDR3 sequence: CASSPKEGLETQYF. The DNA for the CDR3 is TGTGCCAGCTCACCAAAGGAGGGGCTTGAGACCCAGTACTTC.

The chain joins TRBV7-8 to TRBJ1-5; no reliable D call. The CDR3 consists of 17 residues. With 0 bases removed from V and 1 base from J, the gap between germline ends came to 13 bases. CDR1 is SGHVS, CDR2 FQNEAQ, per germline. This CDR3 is CASSLARQLWSNQPQHF. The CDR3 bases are TGTGCCAGCAGCTTAGCGCGGCAGTTGTGGAGCAATCAGCCCCAGCATTTT.

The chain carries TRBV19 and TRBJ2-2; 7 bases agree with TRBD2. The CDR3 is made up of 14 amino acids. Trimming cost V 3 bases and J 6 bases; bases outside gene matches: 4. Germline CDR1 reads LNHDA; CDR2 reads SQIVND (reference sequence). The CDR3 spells CASSIYAGAGELFF. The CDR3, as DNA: TGTGCCAGTAGTATTTATGCGGGGGCCGGGGAGCTGTTTTTT. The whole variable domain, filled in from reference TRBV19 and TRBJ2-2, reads DGGITQSPKYLFRKEGQNVTLSCEQNLNHDAMYWYRQDPGQGLRLIYYSQIVNDFQKGDIAEGYSVSREKKESFPLTVTSAQKNPTAFYLCASSIYAGAGELFFGEGSRLTVL.

CDR3 coding DNA: TGTGCCAGCAGCTTAGAGGCGGGTCACTCCTACGAGCAGTACTTC. Translating gives CASSLEAGHSYEQYF. The V and J genes are TRBV7-6 and TRBJ2-7; TRBD2 is a possible D gene (5 bases). The CDR3 spans 15 residues. Germline V gives CDR1 SGHVS, CDR2 FNYEAQ. Trimming removed 1 base at V and 0 bases at J, with 10 bases between.

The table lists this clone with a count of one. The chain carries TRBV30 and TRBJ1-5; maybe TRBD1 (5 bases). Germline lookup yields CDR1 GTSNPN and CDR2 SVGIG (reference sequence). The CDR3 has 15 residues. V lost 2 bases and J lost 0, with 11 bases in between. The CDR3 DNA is TGTGCCTGGAGTTTGGGGGGGGTTAGCAATCAGCCCCAGCATTTT. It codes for CAWSLGGVSNQPQHF.

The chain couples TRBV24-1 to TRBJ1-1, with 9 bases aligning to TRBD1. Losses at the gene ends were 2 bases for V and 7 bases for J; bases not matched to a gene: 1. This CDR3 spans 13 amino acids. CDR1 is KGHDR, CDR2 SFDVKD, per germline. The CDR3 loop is CATSDWGQGEAFF. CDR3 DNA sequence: TGTGCCACCAGTGATTGGGGACAGGGTGAAGCTTTCTTT.

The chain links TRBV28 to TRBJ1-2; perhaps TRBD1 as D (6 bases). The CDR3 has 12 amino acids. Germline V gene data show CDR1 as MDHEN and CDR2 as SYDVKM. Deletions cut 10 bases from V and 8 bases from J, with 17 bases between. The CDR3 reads CATIGQPGGYTF. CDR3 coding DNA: TGTGCCACCATTGGACAGCCTGGGGGCTACACCTTC.

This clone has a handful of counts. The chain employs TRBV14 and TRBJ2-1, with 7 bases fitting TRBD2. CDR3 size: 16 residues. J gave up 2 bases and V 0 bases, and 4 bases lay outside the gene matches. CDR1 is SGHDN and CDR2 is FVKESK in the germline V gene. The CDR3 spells CASSQDGEGTYNEQFF. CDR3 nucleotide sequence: TGTGCCAGCAGCCAAGATGGGGAGGGGACCTACAATGAGCAGTTCTTC.